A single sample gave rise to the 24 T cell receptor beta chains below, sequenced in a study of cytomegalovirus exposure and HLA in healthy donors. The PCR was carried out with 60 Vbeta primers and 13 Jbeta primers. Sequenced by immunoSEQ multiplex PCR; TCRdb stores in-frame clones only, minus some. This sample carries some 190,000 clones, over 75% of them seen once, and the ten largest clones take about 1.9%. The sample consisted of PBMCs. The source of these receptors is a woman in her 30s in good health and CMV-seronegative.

The CDR3, as DNA: TGTGCCAGCAGTGCTCAGGAACAGGGGAGGACTGAAGCTTTCTTT. Translating gives CASSAQEQGRTEAFF. The chain couples TRBV2 to TRBJ1-1; 7 bases match TRBD1. CDR1 and CDR2 (germline): SNHLY, FYNNEI. V trimming: 4 bases; J trimming: 5 bases; junction bases outside the gene matches: 10. The CDR3 spans 15 residues.

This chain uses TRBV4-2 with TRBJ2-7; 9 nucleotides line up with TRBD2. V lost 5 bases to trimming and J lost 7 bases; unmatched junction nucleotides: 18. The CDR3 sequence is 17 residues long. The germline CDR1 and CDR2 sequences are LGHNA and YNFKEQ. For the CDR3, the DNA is TGTGCCAGCAGCTCCCCTAGTGGGGGCGGGGGGGCAGGGGAGCAGTACTTC. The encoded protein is CASSSPSGGGGAGEQYF.

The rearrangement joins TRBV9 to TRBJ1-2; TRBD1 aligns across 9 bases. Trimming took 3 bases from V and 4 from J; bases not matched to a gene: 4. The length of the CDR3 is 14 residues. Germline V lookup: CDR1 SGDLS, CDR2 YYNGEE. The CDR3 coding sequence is TGTGCCAGCAGCGCCGGACAGGGGATCTATGGCTACACCTTC. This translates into CASSAGQGIYGYTF.

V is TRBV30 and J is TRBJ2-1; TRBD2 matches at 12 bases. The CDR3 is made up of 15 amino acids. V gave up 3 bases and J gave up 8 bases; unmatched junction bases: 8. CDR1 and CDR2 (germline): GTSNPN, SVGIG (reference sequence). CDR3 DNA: TGTGCCTGGAGGGCAGGACTAGCGGGGTTGGATGAGCAGTTCTTC. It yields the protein CAWRAGLAGLDEQFF.

CDR3 nucleotides: TGTGCCAGCAGCTCTGACATCCCCGGCTCACCCCTCCACTTT. Translated, it gives CASSSDIPGSPLHF. The V gene is TRBV5-5, the J gene TRBJ1-6; D ambiguous. The CDR3 extends over 14 amino acids. V was shortened by 3 bases and J by 10 bases, with 14 bases between the two germline ends. Germline V gene sequence: CDR1 SGHKS, CDR2 YYEKEE (reference sequence).

In DNA, the CDR3 is TGCGCCAGCAGCCTGGCGGGACAGGGGTTGATCAATCAGCCCCAGCATTTT. Protein: CASSLAGQGLINQPQHF. The chain joins TRBV4-1 to TRBJ1-5; 10 bases fit TRBD1. The germline gives CDR1 MGHRA, CDR2 YSYEKL. V shed 4 bases, J shed 3 bases, and the junction held 9 bases outside the gene matches. CDR3 size: 17 residues.

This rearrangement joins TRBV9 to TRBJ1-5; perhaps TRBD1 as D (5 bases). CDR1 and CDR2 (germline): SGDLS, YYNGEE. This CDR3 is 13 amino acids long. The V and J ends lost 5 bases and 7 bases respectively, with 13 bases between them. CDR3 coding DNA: TGTGCCAGCAGTCCGGGGGTTTCGCAGCCCCAGCATTTT. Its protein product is CASSPGVSQPQHF.

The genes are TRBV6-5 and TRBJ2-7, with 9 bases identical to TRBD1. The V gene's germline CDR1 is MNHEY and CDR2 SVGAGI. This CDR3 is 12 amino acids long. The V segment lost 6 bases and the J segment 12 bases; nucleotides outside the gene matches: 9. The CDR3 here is CASSSGQGLTYF. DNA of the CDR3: TGTGCCAGCAGCTCCGGACAGGGGCTCACGTACTTC.

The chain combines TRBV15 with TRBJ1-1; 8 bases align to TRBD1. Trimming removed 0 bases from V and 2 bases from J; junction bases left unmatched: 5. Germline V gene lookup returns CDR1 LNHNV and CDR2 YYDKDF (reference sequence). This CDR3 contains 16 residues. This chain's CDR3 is CATSRDWAGGNTEAFF. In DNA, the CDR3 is TGTGCCACCAGCAGAGATTGGGCAGGGGGCAACACTGAAGCTTTCTTT.

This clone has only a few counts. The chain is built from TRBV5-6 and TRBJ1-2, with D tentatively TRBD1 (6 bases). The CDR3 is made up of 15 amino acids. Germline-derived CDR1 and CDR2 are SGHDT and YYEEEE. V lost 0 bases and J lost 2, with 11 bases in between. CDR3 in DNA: TGTGCCAGCAGCTTGGTAGGGGGAGGGAACTATGGCTACACCTTC. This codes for CASSLVGGGNYGYTF.

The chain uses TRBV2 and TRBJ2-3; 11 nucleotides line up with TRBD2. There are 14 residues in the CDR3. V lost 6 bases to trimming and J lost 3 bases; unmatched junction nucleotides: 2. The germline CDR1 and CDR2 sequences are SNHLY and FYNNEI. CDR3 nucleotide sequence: TGTGCCAGCAGCTTAGCGGGGGGGACAGATACGCAGTATTTT. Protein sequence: CASSLAGGTDTQYF.

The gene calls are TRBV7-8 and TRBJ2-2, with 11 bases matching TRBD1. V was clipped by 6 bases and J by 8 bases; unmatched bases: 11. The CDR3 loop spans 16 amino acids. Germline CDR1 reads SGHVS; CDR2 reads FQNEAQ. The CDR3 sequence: CASSPGTGGILGELFF. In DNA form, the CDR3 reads TGTGCCAGCAGTCCCGGGACAGGGGGTATCTTGGGGGAGCTGTTTTTT.

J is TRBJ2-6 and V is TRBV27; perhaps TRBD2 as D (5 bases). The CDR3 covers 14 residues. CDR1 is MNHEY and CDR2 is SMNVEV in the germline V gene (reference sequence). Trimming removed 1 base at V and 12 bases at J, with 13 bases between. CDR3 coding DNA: TGTGCCAGCAGTTTATATGCCGCTGAGGGCGTCCTGACTTTC. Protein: CASSLYAAEGVLTF.

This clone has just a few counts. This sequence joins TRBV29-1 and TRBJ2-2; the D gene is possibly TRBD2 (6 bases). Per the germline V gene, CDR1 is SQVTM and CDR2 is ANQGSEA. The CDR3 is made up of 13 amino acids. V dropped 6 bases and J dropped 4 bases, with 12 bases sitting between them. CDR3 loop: CSVTPEGTGELFF. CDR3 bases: TGCAGCGTCACTCCGGAGGGCACCGGGGAGCTGTTTTTT.

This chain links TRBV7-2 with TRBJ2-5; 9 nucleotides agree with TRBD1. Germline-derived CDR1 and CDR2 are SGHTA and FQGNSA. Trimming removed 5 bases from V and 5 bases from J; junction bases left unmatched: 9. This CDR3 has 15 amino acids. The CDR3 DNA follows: TGTGCCAGCAGCCGCGGACAGGGGTATAAGGAGACCCAGTACTTC. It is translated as CASSRGQGYKETQYF.

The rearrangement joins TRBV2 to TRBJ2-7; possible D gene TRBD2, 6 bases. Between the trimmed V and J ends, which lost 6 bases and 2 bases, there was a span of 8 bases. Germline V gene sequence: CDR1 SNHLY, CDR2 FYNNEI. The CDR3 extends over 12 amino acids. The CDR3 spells CASSPGAYEQYF. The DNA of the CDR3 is TGTGCCAGCAGCCCGGGAGCCTACGAGCAGTACTTC.

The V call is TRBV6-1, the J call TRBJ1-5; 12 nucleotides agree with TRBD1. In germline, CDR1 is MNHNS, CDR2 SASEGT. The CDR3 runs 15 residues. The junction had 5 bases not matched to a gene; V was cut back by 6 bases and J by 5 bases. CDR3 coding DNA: TGTGCCAGCAGAGGGACAGGGGGCTTGGATCAGCCCCAGCATTTT. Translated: CASRGTGGLDQPQHF.

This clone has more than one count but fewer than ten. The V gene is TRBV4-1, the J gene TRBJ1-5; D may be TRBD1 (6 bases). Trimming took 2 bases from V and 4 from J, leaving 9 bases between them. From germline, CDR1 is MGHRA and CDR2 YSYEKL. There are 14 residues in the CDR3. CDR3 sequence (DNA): TGCGCCAGCAGCCAAACAGGGATGAATCAGCCCCAGCATTTT. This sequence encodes CASSQTGMNQPQHF.

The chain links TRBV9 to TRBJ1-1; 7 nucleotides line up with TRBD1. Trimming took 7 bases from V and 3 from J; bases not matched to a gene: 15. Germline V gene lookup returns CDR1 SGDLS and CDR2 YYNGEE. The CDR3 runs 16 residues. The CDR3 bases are TGTGCCAGCCGACCCGGCAGGGGGATTTCGGACACTGAAGCTTTCTTT. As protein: CASRPGRGISDTEAFF.

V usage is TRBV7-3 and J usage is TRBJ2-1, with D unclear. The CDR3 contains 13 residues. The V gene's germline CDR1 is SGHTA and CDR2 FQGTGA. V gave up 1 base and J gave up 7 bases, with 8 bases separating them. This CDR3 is CASSLRGQNEQFF. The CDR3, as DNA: TGTGCCAGCAGCTTAAGAGGCCAAAATGAGCAGTTCTTC.

The CDR3 region has the DNA TGTGCCAGCAGCACTCGGACAGGGGCTGGCTACACCTTC. As protein: CASSTRTGAGYTF. V gene TRBV9 combines with J gene TRBJ1-2; 9 nucleotides agree with TRBD1. The trim removed 4 bases at V and 7 bases at J, leaving 5 bases unmatched. Germline V gives CDR1 SGDLS, CDR2 YYNGEE. The CDR3 extends over 13 amino acids.

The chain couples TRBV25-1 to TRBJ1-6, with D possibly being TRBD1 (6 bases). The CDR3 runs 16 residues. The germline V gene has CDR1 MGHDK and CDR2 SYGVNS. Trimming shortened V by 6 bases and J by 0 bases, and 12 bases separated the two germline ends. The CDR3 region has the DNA TGTGCCAGCAGGGGGGACATTAGCTCCTATAATTCACCCCTCCACTTT. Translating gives CASRGDISSYNSPLHF.

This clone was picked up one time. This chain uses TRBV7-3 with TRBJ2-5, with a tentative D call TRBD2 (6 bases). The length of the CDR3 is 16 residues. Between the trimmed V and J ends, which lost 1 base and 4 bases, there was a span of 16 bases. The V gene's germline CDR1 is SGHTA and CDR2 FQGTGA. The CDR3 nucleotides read TGTGCCAGCAGCTTAAACCCCGGGCAGGGAGGAGAGACCCAGTACTTC. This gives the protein CASSLNPGQGGETQYF. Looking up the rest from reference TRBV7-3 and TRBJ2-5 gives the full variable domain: GAGVSQTPSNKVTEKGKYVELRCDPISGHTALYWYRQSLGQGPEFLIYFQGTGAADDSGLPNDRFFAVRPEGSVSTLKIQRTERGDSAVYLCASSLNPGQGGETQYFGPGTRLLVL.

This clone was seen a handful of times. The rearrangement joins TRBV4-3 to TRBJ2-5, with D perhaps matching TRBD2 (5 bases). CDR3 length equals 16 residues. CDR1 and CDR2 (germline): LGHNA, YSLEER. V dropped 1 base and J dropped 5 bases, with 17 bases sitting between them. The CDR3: CASSQAYHSGGETQYF. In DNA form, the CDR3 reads TGCGCCAGCAGCCAAGCCTATCACAGCGGTGGGGAGACCCAGTACTTC.